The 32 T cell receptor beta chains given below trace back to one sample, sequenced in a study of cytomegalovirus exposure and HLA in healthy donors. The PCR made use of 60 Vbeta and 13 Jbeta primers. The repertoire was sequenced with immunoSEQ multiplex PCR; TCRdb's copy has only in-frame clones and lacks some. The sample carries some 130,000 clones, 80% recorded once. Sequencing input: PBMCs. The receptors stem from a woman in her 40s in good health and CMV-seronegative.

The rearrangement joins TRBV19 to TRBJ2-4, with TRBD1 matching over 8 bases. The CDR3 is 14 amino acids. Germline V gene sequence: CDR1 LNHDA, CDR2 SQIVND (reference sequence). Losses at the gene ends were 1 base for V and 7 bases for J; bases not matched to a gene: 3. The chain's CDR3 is CASSIGRTGNIQYF. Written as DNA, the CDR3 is TGTGCCAGTAGTATAGGGAGGACAGGGAACATTCAGTACTTC.

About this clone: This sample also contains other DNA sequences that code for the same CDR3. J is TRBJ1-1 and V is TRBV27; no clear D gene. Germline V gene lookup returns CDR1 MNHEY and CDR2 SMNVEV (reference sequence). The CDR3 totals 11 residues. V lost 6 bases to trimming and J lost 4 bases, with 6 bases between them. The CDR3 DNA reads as TGTGCCAGCAGACGAGGCACTGAAGCTTTCTTT. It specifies CASRRGTEAFF.

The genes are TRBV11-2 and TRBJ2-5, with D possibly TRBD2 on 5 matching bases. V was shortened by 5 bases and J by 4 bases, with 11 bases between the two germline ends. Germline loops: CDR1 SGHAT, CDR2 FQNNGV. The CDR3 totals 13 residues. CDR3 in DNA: TGTGCCAGCAGCCCGGACGGAGGAGAGACCCAGTACTTC. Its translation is CASSPDGGETQYF.

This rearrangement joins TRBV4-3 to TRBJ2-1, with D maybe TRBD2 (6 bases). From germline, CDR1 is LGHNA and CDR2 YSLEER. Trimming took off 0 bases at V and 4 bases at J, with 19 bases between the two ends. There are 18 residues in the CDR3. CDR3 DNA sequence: TGCGCCAGCAGCCAAGACCCCGCGGGGACCGAAAAATACAATGAGCAGTTCTTC. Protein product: CASSQDPAGTEKYNEQFF.

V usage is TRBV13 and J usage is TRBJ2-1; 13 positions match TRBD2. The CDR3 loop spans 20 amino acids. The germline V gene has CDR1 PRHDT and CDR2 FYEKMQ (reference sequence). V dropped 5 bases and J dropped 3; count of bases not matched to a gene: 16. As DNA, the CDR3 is TGTGCCAGCAGCCTCCGACTGTCACTAGCGGGAGGGCGGGACTACAATGAGCAGTTCTTC. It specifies CASSLRLSLAGGRDYNEQFF.

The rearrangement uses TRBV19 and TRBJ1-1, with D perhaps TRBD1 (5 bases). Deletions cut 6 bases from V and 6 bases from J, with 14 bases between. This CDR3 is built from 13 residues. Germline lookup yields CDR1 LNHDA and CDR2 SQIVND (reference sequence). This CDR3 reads CASRMTESPEAFF. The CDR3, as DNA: TGTGCCAGTAGGATGACAGAGTCCCCTGAAGCTTTCTTT.

The CDR3, as DNA: TGTGCCAGTAGTGAACGGGACAGGCCCTACGAGCAGTACTTC. Protein: CASSERDRPYEQYF. The V and J genes are TRBV19 and TRBJ2-7, with 8 positions matching TRBD1. Germline V gene sequence: CDR1 LNHDA, CDR2 SQIVND (reference sequence). The CDR3 spans 14 residues. The trim removed 5 bases at V and 2 bases at J, leaving 5 bases unmatched. The full variable domain, rest sourced from reference TRBV19 and TRBJ2-7, is DGGITQSPKYLFRKEGQNVTLSCEQNLNHDAMYWYRQDPGQGLRLIYYSQIVNDFQKGDIAEGYSVSREKKESFPLTVTSAQKNPTAFYLCASSERDRPYEQYFGPGTRLTVT.

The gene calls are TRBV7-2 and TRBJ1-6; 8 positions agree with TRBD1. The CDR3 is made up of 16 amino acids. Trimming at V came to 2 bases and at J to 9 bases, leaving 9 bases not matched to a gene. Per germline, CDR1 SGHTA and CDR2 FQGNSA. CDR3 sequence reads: CASSLRRQGASSPLHF. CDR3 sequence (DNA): TGTGCCAGCAGCTTAAGGAGGCAGGGGGCTAGTTCACCCCTCCACTTT.

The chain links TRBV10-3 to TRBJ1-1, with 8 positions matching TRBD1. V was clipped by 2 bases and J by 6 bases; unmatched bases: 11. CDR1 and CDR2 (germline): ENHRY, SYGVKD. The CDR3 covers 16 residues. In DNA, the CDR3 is TGTGCCATCAGTGAGCCAGTGGCAGGGGGCATCGCTGAAGCTTTCTTT. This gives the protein CAISEPVAGGIAEAFF.

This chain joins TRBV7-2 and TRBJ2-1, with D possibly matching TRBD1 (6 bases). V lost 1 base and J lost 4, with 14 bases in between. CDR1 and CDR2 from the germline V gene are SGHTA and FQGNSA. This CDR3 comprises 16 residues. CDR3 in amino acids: CASSLVGQGFYNEQFF. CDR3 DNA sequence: TGTGCCAGCAGCTTAGTTGGGCAGGGGTTTTACAATGAGCAGTTCTTC.

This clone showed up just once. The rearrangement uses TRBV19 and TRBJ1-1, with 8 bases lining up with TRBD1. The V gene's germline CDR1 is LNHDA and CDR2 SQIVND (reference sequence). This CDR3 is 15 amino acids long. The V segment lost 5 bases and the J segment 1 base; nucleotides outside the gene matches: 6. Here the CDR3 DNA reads TGTGCCAGTAGTCATGGGACAGGAGGGAACACTGAAGCTTTCTTT. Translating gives CASSHGTGGNTEAFF.

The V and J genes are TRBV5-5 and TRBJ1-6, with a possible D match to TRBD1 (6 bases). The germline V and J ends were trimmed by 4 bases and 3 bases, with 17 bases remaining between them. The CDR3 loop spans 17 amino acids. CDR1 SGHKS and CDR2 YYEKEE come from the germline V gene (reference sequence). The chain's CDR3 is CASSAGATGHYNSPLHF. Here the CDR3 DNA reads TGTGCCAGCAGCGCGGGGGCGACAGGCCACTATAATTCACCCCTCCACTTT.

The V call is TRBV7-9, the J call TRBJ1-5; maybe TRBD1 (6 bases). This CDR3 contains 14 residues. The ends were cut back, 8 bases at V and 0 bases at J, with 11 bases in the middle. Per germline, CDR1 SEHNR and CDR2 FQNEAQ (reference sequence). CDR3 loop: CASSTGDSNQPQHF. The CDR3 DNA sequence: TGTGCCAGCTCGACAGGAGATAGCAATCAGCCCCAGCATTTT.

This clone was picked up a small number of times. The CDR3 region is CASSQDQGVSTDTQYF. The DNA for the CDR3 is TGCGCCAGCAGCCAAGATCAGGGGGTGAGCACAGATACGCAGTATTTT. J is TRBJ2-3 and V is TRBV4-3; 7 bases align to TRBD1. Germline V gives CDR1 LGHNA, CDR2 YSLEER. V was pared by 0 bases and J by 0 bases, with 3 bases of the junction left unmatched. The CDR3 is made up of 16 amino acids.

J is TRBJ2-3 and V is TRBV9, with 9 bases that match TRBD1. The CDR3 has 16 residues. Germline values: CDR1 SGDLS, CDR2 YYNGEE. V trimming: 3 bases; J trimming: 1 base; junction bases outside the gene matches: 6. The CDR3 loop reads CASSEGTGRGTDTQYF. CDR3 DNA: TGTGCCAGCAGCGAGGGGACAGGGAGAGGCACAGATACGCAGTATTTT.

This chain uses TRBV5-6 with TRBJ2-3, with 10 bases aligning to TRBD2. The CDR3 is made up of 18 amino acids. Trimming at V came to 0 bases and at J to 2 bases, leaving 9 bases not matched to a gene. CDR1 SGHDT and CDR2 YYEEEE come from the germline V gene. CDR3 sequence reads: CASSLVRGGLAFTDTQYF. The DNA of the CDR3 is TGTGCCAGCAGCTTGGTAAGGGGGGGACTAGCGTTCACAGATACGCAGTATTTT.

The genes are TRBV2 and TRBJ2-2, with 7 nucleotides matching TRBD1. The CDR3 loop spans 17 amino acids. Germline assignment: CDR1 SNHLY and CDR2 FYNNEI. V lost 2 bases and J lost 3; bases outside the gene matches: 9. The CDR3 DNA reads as TGTGCCAGCAGTGAACACCGGGACAGACAATACACCGGGGAGCTGTTTTTT. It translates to CASSEHRDRQYTGELFF.

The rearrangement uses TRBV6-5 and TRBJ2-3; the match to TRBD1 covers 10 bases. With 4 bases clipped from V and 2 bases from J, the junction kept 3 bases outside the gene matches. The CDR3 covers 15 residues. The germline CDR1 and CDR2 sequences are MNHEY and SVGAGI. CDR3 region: CASSWDRGHTDTQYF. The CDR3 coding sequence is TGTGCCAGCAGTTGGGACAGGGGACACACAGATACGCAGTATTTT.

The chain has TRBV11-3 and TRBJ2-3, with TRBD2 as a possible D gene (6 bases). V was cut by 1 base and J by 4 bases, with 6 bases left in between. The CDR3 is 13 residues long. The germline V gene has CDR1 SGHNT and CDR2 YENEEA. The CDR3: CASSLGRADTQYF. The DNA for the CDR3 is TGTGCCAGCAGCTTAGGGAGGGCAGATACGCAGTATTTT.

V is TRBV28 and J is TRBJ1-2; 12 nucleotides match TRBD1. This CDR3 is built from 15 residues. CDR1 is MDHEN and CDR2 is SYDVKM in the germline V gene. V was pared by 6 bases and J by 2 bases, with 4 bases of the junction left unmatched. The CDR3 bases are TGTGCCAGCAGCTCGGGACAGGGGGCCAACTATGGCTACACCTTC. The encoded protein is CASSSGQGANYGYTF.

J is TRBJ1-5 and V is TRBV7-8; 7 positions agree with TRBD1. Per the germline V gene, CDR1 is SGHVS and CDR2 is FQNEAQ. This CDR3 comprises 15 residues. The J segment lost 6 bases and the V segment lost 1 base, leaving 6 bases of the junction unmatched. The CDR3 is CASSLERGPSQPQHF. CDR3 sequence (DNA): TGTGCCAGCAGCTTAGAGAGGGGGCCCAGTCAGCCCCAGCATTTT.

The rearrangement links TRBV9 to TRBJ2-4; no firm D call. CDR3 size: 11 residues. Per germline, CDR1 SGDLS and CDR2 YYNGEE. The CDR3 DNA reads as TGTGCGAAGCCCCCCAAAAACATTCAGTACTTC. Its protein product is CAKPPKNIQYF.

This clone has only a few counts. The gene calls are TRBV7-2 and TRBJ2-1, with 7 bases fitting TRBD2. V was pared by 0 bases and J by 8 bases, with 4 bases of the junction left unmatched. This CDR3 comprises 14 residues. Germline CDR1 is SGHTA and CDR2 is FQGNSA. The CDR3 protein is CASSLAAGGYEQFF. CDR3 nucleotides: TGTGCCAGCAGCTTAGCGGCCGGGGGGTATGAGCAGTTCTTC.

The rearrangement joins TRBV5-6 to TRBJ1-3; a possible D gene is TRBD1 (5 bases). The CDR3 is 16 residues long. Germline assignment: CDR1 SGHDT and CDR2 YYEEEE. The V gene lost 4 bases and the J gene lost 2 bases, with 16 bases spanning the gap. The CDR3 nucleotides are TGTGCCAGCAGCCAGGTAGACAGTTTCGCTGGAAACACCATATATTTT. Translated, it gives CASSQVDSFAGNTIYF. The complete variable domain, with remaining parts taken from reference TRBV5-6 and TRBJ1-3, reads DAGVTQSPTHLIKTRGQQVTLRCSPKSGHDTVSWYQQALGQGPQFIFQYYEEEERQRGNFPDRFSGHQFPNYSSELNVNALLLGDSALYLCASSQVDSFAGNTIYFGEGSWLTVV.

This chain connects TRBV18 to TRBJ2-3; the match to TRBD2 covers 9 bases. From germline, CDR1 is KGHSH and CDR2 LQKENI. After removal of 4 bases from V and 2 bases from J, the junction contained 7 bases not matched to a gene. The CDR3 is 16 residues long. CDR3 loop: CASSLDRLAATDTQYF. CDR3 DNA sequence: TGTGCCAGCTCACTGGACCGACTAGCGGCCACAGATACGCAGTATTTT.

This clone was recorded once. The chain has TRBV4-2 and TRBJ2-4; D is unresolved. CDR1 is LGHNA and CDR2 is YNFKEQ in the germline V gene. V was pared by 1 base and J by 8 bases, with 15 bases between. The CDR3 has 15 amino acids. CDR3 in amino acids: CASSQGWSEGDIQYF. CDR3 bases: TGTGCCAGCAGCCAAGGATGGTCAGAAGGAGACATTCAGTACTTC.

CDR3 region: CASTPDRNQYF. The DNA of the CDR3 is TGTGCCAGCACTCCCGACAGGAACCAGTACTTC. The chain is built from TRBV28 and TRBJ2-7, with D possibly matching TRBD1 (6 bases). V lost 7 bases to trimming and J lost 10 bases, with 14 bases between them. CDR1 is MDHEN, CDR2 SYDVKM, per germline. The CDR3 is 11 residues long.

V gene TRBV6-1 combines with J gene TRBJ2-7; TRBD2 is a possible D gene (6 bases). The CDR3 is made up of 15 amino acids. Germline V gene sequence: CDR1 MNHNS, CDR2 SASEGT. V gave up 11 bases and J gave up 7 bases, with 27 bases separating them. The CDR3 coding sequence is TGTGCCGGAAGGGAGGCGGACGGCCCCTTCGGAGAGCAGTACTTC. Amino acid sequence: CAGREADGPFGEQYF.

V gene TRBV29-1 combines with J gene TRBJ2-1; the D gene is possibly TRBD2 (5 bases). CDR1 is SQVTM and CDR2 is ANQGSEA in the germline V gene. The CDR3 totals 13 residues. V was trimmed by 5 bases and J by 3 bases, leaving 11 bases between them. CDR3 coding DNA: TGCAGCGTTCAGCGGATGAGCTACAATGAGCAGTTCTTC. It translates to CSVQRMSYNEQFF.

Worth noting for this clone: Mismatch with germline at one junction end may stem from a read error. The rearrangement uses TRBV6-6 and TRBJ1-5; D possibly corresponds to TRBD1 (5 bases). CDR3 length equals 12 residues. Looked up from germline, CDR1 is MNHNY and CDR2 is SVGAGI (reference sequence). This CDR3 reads CACRAGNQPQHF. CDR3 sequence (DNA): TGTGCCTGCAGGGCCGGGAATCAGCCCCAGCATTTT.

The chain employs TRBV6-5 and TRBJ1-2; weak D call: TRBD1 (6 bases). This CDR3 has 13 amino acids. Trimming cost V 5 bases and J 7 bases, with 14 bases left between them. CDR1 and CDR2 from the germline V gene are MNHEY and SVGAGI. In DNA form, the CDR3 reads TGTGCCAGCAGTCAAACAGGGTTCAGTGGCTACACCTTC. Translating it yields CASSQTGFSGYTF.

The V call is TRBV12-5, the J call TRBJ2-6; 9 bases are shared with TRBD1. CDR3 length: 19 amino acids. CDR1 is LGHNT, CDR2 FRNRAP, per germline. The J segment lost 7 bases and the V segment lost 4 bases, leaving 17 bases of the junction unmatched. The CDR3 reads CASGSPTGGHSLGANVLTF. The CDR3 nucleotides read TGTGCTAGTGGTTCACCTACAGGGGGCCATTCTCTGGGCGCCAACGTCCTGACTTTC.